This T cell receptor (beta chain) appears in the sequencing data of a study of T cell responses to AZD1222 COVID-19 vaccine. Study-wide findings and caveats: Across spike, vaccine-associated CD4 TCRs were found, dominant at 160-218 and 743-854. Females made up more of the donors, who were largely white British, and clonal diversity may have come out too low. Nearly half of the spike-specific TCRs reportedly recognize variant regions that carry no mutations. Repertoire sampling was restricted to post-peak T cell response timepoints.

Using immunoSEQ multiplex PCR, the repertoire was profiled, and TCRdb retains in-frame clones only, with some absent. The table lists about 160,000 clones, roughly 92% of them singletons. As for this clone: The antigen is unknown.

This CDR3 has 13 amino acids. Germline-derived CDR1 and CDR2 are SGHAT and FQNNGV. V gave up 3 bases and J gave up 8 bases, with 13 bases separating them. The clonotype originates from an adult who received the AZD1222 COVID-19 vaccine. The genes are TRBV11-2 and TRBJ1-1; the D is unclear. The material sequenced was peripheral blood, taken 28 days after the second AZD1222 dose. This chain's CDR3 is CASSLLRPLEAFF. CDR3 nucleotide sequence: TGTGCCAGCAGCTTGTTAAGGCCCCTGGAAGCTTTCTTT.